One and the same sample provided the 13 T cell receptor beta chains below, sequenced in a study of T cells after yellow fever vaccination. TCRdb independently ran MiXCR on the 5' RACE reads; one entry per CDR3 protein. The data contain fewer than 350,000 distinct CDR3 sequences, roughly 4% of them singletons. The source material was PBMCs, sampled on the day of the yellow fever booster vaccination. The source of these receptors is a man between 18 and 35 years old who received the YFV17D yellow fever vaccine.

Details on this clonotype: The junction departs from germline at one end; a sequencing error may be responsible. This rearrangement joins TRBV7-7 to TRBJ2-5, with D possibly TRBD2 on 6 matching bases. The CDR3 is made up of 14 amino acids. The germline V gene encodes CDR1 SSHAT and CDR2 FNYEAQ (reference sequence). The CDR3 coding sequence is TGTGCTAGCAGCTCTTCCAGGGCGGGGGAGACCCAGTACTTC. Protein sequence: CASSSSRAGETQYF.

This clonotype was seen a few times. The V gene is TRBV4-1, the J gene TRBJ2-2; 7 bases agree with TRBD1. Germline CDR1 and CDR2: MGHRA and YSYEKL. The CDR3 is 15 residues long. V gave up 4 bases and J gave up 3 bases; unmatched junction bases: 5. DNA for the CDR3: TGCGCCAGCAGCCGCCTTACAGGGGACACCGGGGAGCTGTTTTTT. Its translation is CASSRLTGDTGELFF.

This clonotype was found many times. V usage is TRBV9 and J usage is TRBJ2-1; the match to TRBD2 covers 7 bases. V lost 3 bases and J lost 7; bases outside the gene matches: 10. The CDR3 spans 15 residues. Germline lookup yields CDR1 SGDLS and CDR2 YYNGEE. CDR3 DNA: TGTGCCAGCAGCGGGGGGAGTCTAGCGGCGAATGAGCAGTTCTTC. It translates to CASSGGSLAANEQFF.

The chain links TRBV2 to TRBJ2-5; the match to TRBD2 covers 9 bases. Germline V gene sequence: CDR1 SNHLY, CDR2 FYNNEI. This CDR3 comprises 16 residues. The V gene end was trimmed by 5 bases and the J gene end by 5 bases; junction bases not matched to a gene: 12. The CDR3 DNA is TGTGCCAGCAGTCCCCTACTAGCCGCGGGAGGGGAGACCCAGTACTTC. This translates into CASSPLLAAGGETQYF.

This rearrangement joins TRBV11-2 to TRBJ2-3; possibly TRBD1 for D (5 bases). Germline V gene sequence: CDR1 SGHAT, CDR2 FQNNGV. The germline V and J ends were trimmed by 10 bases and 5 bases, with 10 bases remaining between them. The CDR3 has 11 residues. The CDR3, as DNA: TGTGCCACCAGTCAGGGAGATACGCAGTATTTT. Translating it yields CATSQGDTQYF.

This clonotype was counted between two and nine times. The rearrangement links TRBV5-6 to TRBJ2-1; TRBD1 is a possible D gene (6 bases). CDR3 length: 14 residues. Per the germline V gene, CDR1 is SGHDT and CDR2 is YYEEEE. V dropped 5 bases and J dropped 2 bases, with 11 bases sitting between them. In nucleotides, the CDR3 is TGTGCCAGCAGTCTCGGGACAACCTACAATGAGCAGTTCTTC. This encodes CASSLGTTYNEQFF.

This clonotype was recorded many times. CDR3 in DNA: TGTGCCAGCAGCCCCGGGGGGCCCCTGAATGAGCAGTTCTTC. Translated, it gives CASSPGGPLNEQFF. The J gene is TRBJ2-1, the V gene TRBV6-5; D might be TRBD2 (7 bases). CDR3 length: 14 residues. Trimming stripped 6 bases from V and 7 bases from J, with 16 bases between. CDR1 and CDR2 (germline): MNHEY, SVGAGI.

This clonotype was seen ten or more times. The chain uses TRBV20-1 and TRBJ2-1, with D possibly TRBD1 on 5 matching bases. V lost 1 base and J lost 14, with 15 bases in between. The CDR3 consists of 12 residues. The germline CDR1 and CDR2 sequences are DFQATT and SNEGSKA (reference sequence). Written as DNA, the CDR3 is TGCAGTGCTAGAGGTGGGCAGGGTAGTGAGTTCTTC. It specifies CSARGGQGSEFF.

This clonotype was counted ten times or more. The chain recombines TRBV5-6 with TRBJ1-1; no clear D. V was clipped by 4 bases and J by 2 bases, with 6 bases between them. Germline CDR1 and CDR2: SGHDT and YYEEEE. This CDR3 is built from 12 residues. This CDR3 reads CASSLTNTEAFF. The CDR3 region has the DNA TGTGCCAGCAGCCTAACCAACACTGAAGCTTTCTTT.

This clonotype was seen at least ten times. The chain uses TRBV5-1 and TRBJ1-1, with D hard to call. CDR1 and CDR2 (germline): SGHRS, YFSETQ. V lost 0 bases and J 8 bases, leaving 14 bases between the germline ends. The CDR3 runs to 14 residues. The CDR3 here is CASSLAEAPPEAFF. CDR3 nucleotides: TGCGCCAGCAGCTTGGCCGAGGCACCTCCCGAAGCTTTCTTT.

CDR3 region: CSVSPSGVYNEQFF. In DNA form, the CDR3 reads TGCAGCGTTTCCCCTAGCGGGGTCTACAATGAGCAGTTCTTC. This chain uses TRBV29-1 with TRBJ2-1; 9 bases are shared with TRBD2. CDR1 and CDR2 (germline): SQVTM, ANQGSEA. Losses at the gene ends were 5 bases for V and 3 bases for J; bases not matched to a gene: 5. CDR3 length: 14 amino acids.

Only a few counts were recorded for this clonotype. CDR3 in amino acids: CASSLWRQPQHF. Written as DNA, the CDR3 is TGTGCCAGCAGCTTATGGAGGCAGCCCCAGCATTTT. The chain employs TRBV7-6 and TRBJ1-5; D uncertain. The V gene lost 2 bases and the J gene lost 7 bases, with 6 bases spanning the gap. Germline V CDR1 and CDR2: SGHVS, FNYEAQ. The CDR3 runs to 12 residues.

Many counts were recorded for this clonotype. The chain uses TRBV12-3 or TRBV12-4 and TRBJ2-1; TRBD2 matches at 8 bases. V dropped 3 bases and J dropped 4; count of bases not matched to a gene: 5. The length of the CDR3 is 15 residues. CDR3 nucleotide sequence: TGTGCCAGCAGTTTGCCTAGCGGGTCATACAATGAGCAGTTCTTC. Its protein is CASSLPSGSYNEQFF.